This T cell receptor (beta chain) stems from a study of CD8+CD57+ T cells in acquired aplastic anemia. This clonotype came up many times. Germline CDR1 SGHNT, CDR2 YYREEE (reference sequence). CDR3 length: 17 amino acids. Trimming shortened V by 0 bases and J by 0 bases, and 16 bases separated the two germline ends. Researchers used genomic DNA as the template to profile TCR beta VDJ and CDR3. TCRdb independently ran MiXCR on the reads; one entry per CDR3 protein. The data hold more than 150,000 distinct CDR3 sequences, with approximately 45% observed a single time. The chain combines TRBV5-4 with TRBJ2-7, with D tentatively TRBD1 (5 bases). This TCR was sampled from a human donor in good health. Sequenced sample: sorted CD4+, CD8+, or CD8+CD57+ T cells (not recorded which) from PBMCs. The chain's CDR3 is CASSLAERWGSSYEQYF. The CDR3 region has the DNA TGTGCCAGCAGCTTGGCCGAGAGGTGGGGCAGCTCCTACGAGCAGTACTTC.